The 6 T cell receptor beta chains given below trace back to one sample, sequenced in a study of CD8 T cells in Susac syndrome. Random-hexamer reverse transcription was applied to about 0.45 to 1 ug RNA. A single record per CDR3 protein comes from TCRdb applying MiXCR to the immunoSEQ multiplex PCR reads. The table records a few hundred thousand distinct CDR3 sequences, about 85% of them present only once. The sample consisted of CD8+ T cells from PBMCs. The receptors here all came from a human donor with multiple sclerosis.

The chain recombines TRBV5-4 with TRBJ2-2, with TRBD1 identical over 9 bases. V shed 2 bases and J 4 bases; nucleotides not matched to a gene: 3. Germline V gives CDR1 SGHNT, CDR2 YYREEE (reference sequence). The CDR3 has 15 amino acids. DNA for the CDR3: TGTGCCAGCAGCTTTAACAGGGGGCTCACCGGGGAGCTGTTTTTT. As protein: CASSFNRGLTGELFF.

The chain recombines TRBV7-9 with TRBJ2-2; D not resolved. CDR3 length: 16 residues. Trimming cost V 3 bases and J 5 bases, with 16 bases left between them. Germline V gene data show CDR1 as SEHNR and CDR2 as FQNEAQ (reference sequence). CDR3 sequence: CASSFIGRVGTGELFF. DNA of the CDR3: TGTGCCAGCAGCTTCATCGGAAGGGTCGGAACCGGGGAGCTGTTTTTT. Supplemented by reference TRBV7-9 and TRBJ2-2, the full variable domain reads DTGVSQNPRHKITKRGQNVTFRCDPISEHNRLYWYRQTLGQGPEFLTYFQNEAQLEKSRLLSDRFSAERPKGSFSTLEIQRTEQGDSAMYLCASSFIGRVGTGELFFGEGSRLTVL.

The chain couples TRBV6-5 to TRBJ1-1, with no clear D. The CDR3 runs to 15 residues. Germline V gene lookup returns CDR1 MNHEY and CDR2 SVGAGI. Trimming left V 4 bases short and J 2 bases short, with 14 bases between. This CDR3 is CASSSTLQKNTEAFF. CDR3 coding DNA: TGTGCCAGCAGTTCCACCCTACAGAAAAACACTGAAGCTTTCTTT.

V and J are TRBV28 and TRBJ2-2, with TRBD2 matching over 14 bases. Germline loops: CDR1 MDHEN, CDR2 SYDVKM. The J segment lost 6 bases and the V segment lost 0 bases, leaving 9 bases of the junction unmatched. The length of the CDR3 is 19 residues. DNA of the CDR3: TGTGCCAGCAGTTTATGGAGGGAGACTAGCGGGAGGGGATCCGGGGAGCTGTTTTTT. Protein: CASSLWRETSGRGSGELFF.

This clonotype was observed a handful of times. The chain is built from TRBV10-3 and TRBJ2-5; TRBD2 might be the D (6 bases). Per germline, CDR1 ENHRY and CDR2 SYGVKD. V gave up 4 bases and J gave up 5 bases, with 23 bases separating them. The CDR3 has 17 residues. DNA of the CDR3: TGTGCCATCAGTGGAGGGATACGACTAGAGGACCGGGAGACCCAGTACTTC. The encoded protein is CAISGGIRLEDRETQYF.

The rearrangement uses TRBV4-1 and TRBJ2-7; D is perhaps TRBD2 (5 bases). The V gene's germline CDR1 is MGHRA and CDR2 YSYEKL. The CDR3 length is 15 residues. V gave up 4 bases and J gave up 4 bases, with 17 bases separating them. CDR3 DNA sequence: TGCGCCAGCAGCCGAAACTCGGGGAGTATGTACGAGCAGTACTTC. Protein: CASSRNSGSMYEQYF.